The clone carrying this T cell receptor (beta chain) was picked up a small number of times. Its antigen is not known. This record comes from a study of blood T cells in healthy people across ages. Germline V CDR1 and CDR2: MNHEY, SVGEGT. There are 14 residues in the CDR3. Trimming pared 6 bases from V and 7 bases from J, leaving 18 bases between. The authors ran a second PCR of about 6 to 11 cycles using a sample-barcoded 5' primer and a J-beta primer mix. TCRdb recomputed calls from the 5' RACE reads with MiXCR, one row per CDR3 protein. The sample consists of about 1.8 million distinct CDR3 sequences, less than 50% of them appearing once. Findings and caveats of the study: More naive CD4+ cells and higher diversity were found in long-lived than in aged donors. Possibly confounding the expanded clonotype changes was the fact that donor CMV status was unknown. Estimates of diversity drawn from one million T cells were considered underestimates.

Specimen: blood. This chain uses TRBV6-2 or TRBV6-3 with TRBJ1-2; D is perhaps TRBD1 (5 bases). The sequence derives from a woman aged 40 to 50 in good health. In nucleotides, the CDR3 is TGTGCCAGCAGCGACACAGGAGACTACGCTGGCTACACCTTC. This gives the protein CASSDTGDYAGYTF.